What follows describes a single T cell receptor beta chain. Its antigen remains undetermined. One base away there is no much larger clone; base qualities are not given. The sample belongs to a study of vaccination effects on CD4 cells after COVID-19 (dated by TCRdb to the early 2020s). A note on the overall study: After vaccination, three convalescent patients were sampled both early (day +14) and late (day +241, +227, +161 respectively). Across the study, the median time from the second dose to post-vaccine sampling was 72 days (range 14 to 241). The study compared SARS-CoV-2 spike-specific CD4+ TCR repertoires before and after mRNA vaccination in COVID-19 convalescent patients and infection-naive vaccine recipients. A total of around eleven COVID-19 convalescent patients and a handful of SARS-CoV-2-naive healthy vaccine recipients were included in the full study. The Oncomine TCR Beta short-read assay on an Illumina iSeq 100 was used to sequence cultures from other donors in the study.

On the study overall, not on this receptor specifically: Limitations of the study were the small number of convalescent patients and the absence of early post-infection timepoints. For convalescent patients, new clones induced by the vaccine made up most of the post-vaccine spike-reactive repertoire, and these new clones were largely distinct from the clones induced by infection. Marked clonal contraction was observed in both infection-induced and vaccine-induced clones at late post-vaccination timepoints, consistent with waning T cell responses.

Preparation of the library involved the immunoSEQ multiplex PCR assay. DNA from the CD4+ T cells that had been cultured and isolated underwent TCR beta CDR3 sequencing. The original methods were these. The analysis removed non-productive TCR sequences, trimmed reads to the CDR3 region, and retained only CDR3s that were 7 or more amino acids long. Antigen-specific clonotypes were identified using the MANAFEST web app by comparison of expansion in peptide wells against reference cultures. To be called positive, a clone needed expansion at FDR<0.05 compared with the reference and with all other wells, an odds ratio greater than 5, and a frequency greater than 0.1% in two replicate wells. Cross-reactive clonotypes were defined as significantly expanded in SARS-CoV-2 spike wells and in at least one common cold coronavirus spike condition. CDR3 similarity was assessed by Levenshtein distance using the stringdist R package, and unrooted trees were constructed with ape in R 3.6.1. TCRdb carries this immuneACCESS record with in-frame sequences only. Its versions omit some clonotypes, under half of them owing to an unresolved V gene in the studies checked, with the rest unexplained. V and J calls and clone size follow that table, whereas D and trimming were derived from the DNA. The sample table lists more than 15,000 clones, approximately 82% of them with a count of one. The ten largest account for under 25% of the sample.

The ViraFEST assay stimulated PBMC with viral peptide pools and then used TCR sequencing to identify antigen-specific CD4+ T cell clonotypes by expansion. After about 9 days of culture, CD4+ T cells were isolated with the EasySep CD4+ T cell isolation kit. PCR-confirmed SARS-CoV-2 infection had occurred in convalescent patients between March and December 2020, before the Alpha, Beta and Delta variants emerged in the United States. Participants received two doses of either the BNT162b2 or the mRNA-1273 mRNA SARS-CoV-2 vaccine. About 1.8 million PBMC per well were cultured with about 9 ug/ml peptides in IMDM containing roughly 5% human AB serum, around 10 IU/ml IL-2 and gentamicin. On days 3 and 7, half of the culture medium was replaced with fresh IL-2-containing medium. Unless noted otherwise, every peptide stimulation condition was cultured in triplicate wells. Using Ficoll-Paque Plus gradient centrifugation, PBMC were separated from whole blood and then either used fresh or cryopreserved at -140C. Overlapping peptide pools spanned the spike proteins of SARS-CoV-2 and the common cold coronaviruses HCoV-NL63, HCoV-OC43 and HCoV-229E. The QIAamp micro DNA kit was used to extract genomic DNA from the cultured CD4+ T cells.

The material was CD4+ T cells from PBMCs cultured with SARS-CoV-2 spike peptides, obtained after COVID-19 vaccination. The label giving this sample's cell subset or site can be read as: SARS-CoV-2 spike overlapping peptide pool stimulation. This clonotype was obtained from a human donor who had a prior SARS-CoV-2 infection.

The DNA is TGTGCCAGTAGTCCCAATCGGCGGAGCTCCTACAATGAGCAGTTCTTC. It is translated as CASSPNRRSSYNEQFF. The chain is made from TRBV19 and TRBJ2-1; confidence is insufficient to name the D gene. The CDR3 runs 16 residues from the cysteine to the phenylalanine. Solely the CDR3 DNA is kept, with 48 bases framed from the first base. Trimming at the junction amounts to 5 bases on V and 0 bases on J, and the germline ends lie 14 bases apart. The germline V gene (reference sequence) sets CDR1 to LNHDA and CDR2 to SQIVND. With the portions outside the CDR3 filled from the reference TRBV19 and TRBJ2-1 genes, the complete variable region becomes DGGITQSPKYLFRKEGQNVTLSCEQNLNHDAMYWYRQDPGQGLRLIYYSQIVNDFQKGDIAEGYSVSREKKESFPLTVTSAQKNPTAFYLCASSPNRRSSYNEQFFGPGTRLTVL.